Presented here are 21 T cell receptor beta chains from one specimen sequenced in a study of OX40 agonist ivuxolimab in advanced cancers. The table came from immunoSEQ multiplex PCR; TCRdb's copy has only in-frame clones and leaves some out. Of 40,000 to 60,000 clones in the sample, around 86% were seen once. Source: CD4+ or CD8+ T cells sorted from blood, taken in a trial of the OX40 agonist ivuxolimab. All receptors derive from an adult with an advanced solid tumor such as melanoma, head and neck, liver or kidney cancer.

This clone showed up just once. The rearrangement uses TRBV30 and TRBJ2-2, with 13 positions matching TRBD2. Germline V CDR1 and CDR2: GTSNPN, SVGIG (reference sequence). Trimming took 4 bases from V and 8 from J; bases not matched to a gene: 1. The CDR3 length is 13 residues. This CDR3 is CAWTGLAGGELFF. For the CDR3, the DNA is TGTGCCTGGACGGGACTAGCGGGAGGGGAGCTGTTTTTT.

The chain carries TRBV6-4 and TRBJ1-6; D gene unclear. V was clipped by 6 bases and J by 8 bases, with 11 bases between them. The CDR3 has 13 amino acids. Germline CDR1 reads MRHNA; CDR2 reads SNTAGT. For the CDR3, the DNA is TGTGCCAGCAGCCTCGCTACGGATTCACCCCTCCACTTT. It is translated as CASSLATDSPLHF.

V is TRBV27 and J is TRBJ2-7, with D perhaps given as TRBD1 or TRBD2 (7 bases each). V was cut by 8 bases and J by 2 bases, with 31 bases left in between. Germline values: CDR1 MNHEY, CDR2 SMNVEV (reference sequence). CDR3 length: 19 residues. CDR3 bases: TGTGCCAGCGCGATCCCGGCGGGGGTGAATAGGAGGGGGCCCTACGAGCAGTACTTC. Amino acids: CASAIPAGVNRRGPYEQYF.

In DNA, the CDR3 is TGTGCCAGCAGCTTAAATACTATAGGTGGGGCCAACGTCCTGACTTTC. Its translation: CASSLNTIGGANVLTF. The chain uses TRBV7-3 and TRBJ2-6; D gene uncertain. Germline CDR1 reads SGHTA; CDR2 reads FQGTGA. The CDR3 length is 16 residues. V lost 1 base to trimming and J lost 3 bases, with 10 bases between them.

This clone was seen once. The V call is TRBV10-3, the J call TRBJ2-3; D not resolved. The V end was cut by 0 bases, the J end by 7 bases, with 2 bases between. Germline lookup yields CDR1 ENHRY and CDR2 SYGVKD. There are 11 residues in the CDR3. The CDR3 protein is CAISESYTQYF. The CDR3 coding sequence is TGTGCCATCAGTGAGTCGTATACGCAGTATTTT.

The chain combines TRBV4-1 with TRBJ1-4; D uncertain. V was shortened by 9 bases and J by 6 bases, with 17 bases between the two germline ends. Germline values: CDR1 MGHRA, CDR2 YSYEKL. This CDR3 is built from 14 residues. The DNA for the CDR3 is TGCGCCAGTAAAGTGGGCCGGCCCCATGAAAAACTGTTTTTT. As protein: CASKVGRPHEKLFF.

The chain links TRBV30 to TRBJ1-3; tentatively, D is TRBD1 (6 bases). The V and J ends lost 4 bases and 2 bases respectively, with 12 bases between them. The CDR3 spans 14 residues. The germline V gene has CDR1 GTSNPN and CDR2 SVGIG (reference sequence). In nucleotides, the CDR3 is TGTGCCTGGAAGGTGAAGGGGGCTGGAAACACCATATATTTT. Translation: CAWKVKGAGNTIYF.

DNA of the CDR3: TGTGCCAGCAGTCGATCAGCGAGTGAGGAAAAACTGTTTTTT. Protein product: CASSRSASEEKLFF. This sequence joins TRBV7-3 and TRBJ1-4; D remains ambiguous. Germline loops: CDR1 SGHTA, CDR2 FQGTGA. The V gene lost 6 bases and the J gene lost 8 bases, with 16 bases spanning the gap. This CDR3 is built from 14 residues. Drawing the rest from reference TRBV7-3 and TRBJ1-4, the complete variable domain is GAGVSQTPSNKVTEKGKYVELRCDPISGHTALYWYRQSLGQGPEFLIYFQGTGAADDSGLPNDRFFAVRPEGSVSTLKIQRTERGDSAVYLCASSRSASEEKLFFGSGTQLSVL.

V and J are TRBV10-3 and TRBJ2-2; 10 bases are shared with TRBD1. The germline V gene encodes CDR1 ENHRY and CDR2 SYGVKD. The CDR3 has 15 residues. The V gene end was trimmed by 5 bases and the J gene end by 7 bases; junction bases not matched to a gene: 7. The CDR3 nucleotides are TGTGCCATCAGTACACGGACAGGGGGAGGCGGGGAGCTGTTTTTT. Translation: CAISTRTGGGGELFF.

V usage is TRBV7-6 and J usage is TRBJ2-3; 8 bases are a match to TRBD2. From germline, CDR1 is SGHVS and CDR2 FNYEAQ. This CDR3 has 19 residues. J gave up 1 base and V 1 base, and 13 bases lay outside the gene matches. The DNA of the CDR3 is TGTGCCAGCAGCTTAGTCCCCCCTTTAGCGGGGTCGGGCACAGATACGCAGTATTTT. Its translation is CASSLVPPLAGSGTDTQYF.

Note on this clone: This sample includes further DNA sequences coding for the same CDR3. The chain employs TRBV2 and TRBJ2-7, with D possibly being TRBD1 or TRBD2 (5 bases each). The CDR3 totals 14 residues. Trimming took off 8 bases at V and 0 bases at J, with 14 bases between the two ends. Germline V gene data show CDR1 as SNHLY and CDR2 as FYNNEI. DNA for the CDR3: TGTGCCAGCGGTGGGGCAGGGAGCTCCTACGAGCAGTACTTC. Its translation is CASGGAGSSYEQYF.

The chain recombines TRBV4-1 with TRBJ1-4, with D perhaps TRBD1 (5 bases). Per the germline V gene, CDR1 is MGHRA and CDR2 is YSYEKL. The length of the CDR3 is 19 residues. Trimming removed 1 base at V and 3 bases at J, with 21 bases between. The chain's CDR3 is CASSQVISPQGPPNEKLFF. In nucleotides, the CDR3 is TGCGCCAGCAGCCAAGTGATATCCCCTCAGGGCCCACCTAATGAAAAACTGTTTTTT.

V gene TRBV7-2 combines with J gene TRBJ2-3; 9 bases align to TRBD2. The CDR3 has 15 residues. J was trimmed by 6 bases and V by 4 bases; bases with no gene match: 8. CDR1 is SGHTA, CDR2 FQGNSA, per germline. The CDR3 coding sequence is TGTGCCAGCAGCTACCAGACTAGCGGCGGGGATACGCAGTATTTT. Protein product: CASSYQTSGGDTQYF.

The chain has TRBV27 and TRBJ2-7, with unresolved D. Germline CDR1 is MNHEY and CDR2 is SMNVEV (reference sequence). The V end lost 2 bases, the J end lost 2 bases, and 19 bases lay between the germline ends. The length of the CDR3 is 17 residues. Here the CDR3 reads CASSLKPPGGGPYEQYF. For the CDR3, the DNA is TGTGCCAGCAGTTTAAAGCCCCCCGGCGGCGGCCCCTACGAGCAGTACTTC.

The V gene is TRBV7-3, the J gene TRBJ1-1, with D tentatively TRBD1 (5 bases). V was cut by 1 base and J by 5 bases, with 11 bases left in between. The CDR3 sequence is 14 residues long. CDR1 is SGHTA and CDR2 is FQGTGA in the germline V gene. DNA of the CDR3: TGTGCCAGCAGCTTAAGTACCGGGGGAACTGAAGCTTTCTTT. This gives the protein CASSLSTGGTEAFF.

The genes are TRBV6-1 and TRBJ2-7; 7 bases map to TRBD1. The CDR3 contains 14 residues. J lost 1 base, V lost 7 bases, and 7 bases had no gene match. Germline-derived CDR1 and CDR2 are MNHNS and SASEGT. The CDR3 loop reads CASTRGGQSYEQYF. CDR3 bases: TGTGCCAGCACCCGTGGGGGACAGTCCTACGAGCAGTACTTC.

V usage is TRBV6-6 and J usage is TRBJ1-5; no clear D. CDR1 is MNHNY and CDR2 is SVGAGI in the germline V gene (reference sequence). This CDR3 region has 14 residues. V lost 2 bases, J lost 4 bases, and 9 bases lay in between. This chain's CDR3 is CASSYGEGNQPQHF. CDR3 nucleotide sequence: TGTGCCAGCAGTTACGGGGAGGGAAATCAGCCCCAGCATTTT.

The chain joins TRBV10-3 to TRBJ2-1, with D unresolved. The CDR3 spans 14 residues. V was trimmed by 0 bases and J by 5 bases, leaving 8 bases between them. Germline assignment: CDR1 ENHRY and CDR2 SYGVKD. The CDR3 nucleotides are TGTGCCATCAGTGAGTCGATGAGAAACAATGAGCAGTTCTTC. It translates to CAISESMRNNEQFF.

As DNA, the CDR3 is TGTGCCAGCAGCTCCCGTAGCGGGAGGGCCGGTTTCCCTAGGGATACGCAGTATTTT. Translated: CASSSRSGRAGFPRDTQYF. V and J are TRBV7-2 and TRBJ2-3; 11 nucleotides line up with TRBD2. This CDR3 contains 19 residues. CDR1 SGHTA and CDR2 FQGNSA come from the germline V gene. Losses at the gene ends were 4 bases for V and 6 bases for J; bases not matched to a gene: 18. The whole variable domain, filled in from reference TRBV7-2 and TRBJ2-3, reads GAGVSQSPSNKVTEKGKDVELRCDPISGHTALYWYRQSLGQGLEFLIYFQGNSAPDKSGLPSDRFSAERTGGSVSTLTIQRTQQEDSAVYLCASSSRSGRAGFPRDTQYFGPGTRLTVL.

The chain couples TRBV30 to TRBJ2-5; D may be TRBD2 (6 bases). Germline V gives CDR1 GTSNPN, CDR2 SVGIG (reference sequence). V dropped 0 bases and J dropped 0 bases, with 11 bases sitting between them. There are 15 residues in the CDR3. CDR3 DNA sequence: TGTGCCTGGAGTGTACAGGCGGGAAACCAAGAGACCCAGTACTTC. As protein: CAWSVQAGNQETQYF.

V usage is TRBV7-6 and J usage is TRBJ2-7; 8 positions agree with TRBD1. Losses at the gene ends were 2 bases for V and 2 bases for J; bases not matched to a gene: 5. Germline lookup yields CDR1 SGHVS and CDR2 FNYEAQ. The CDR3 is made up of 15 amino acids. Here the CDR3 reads CASSLKPGQAYEQYF. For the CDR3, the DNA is TGTGCCAGCAGCTTAAAACCGGGACAGGCCTACGAGCAGTACTTC.